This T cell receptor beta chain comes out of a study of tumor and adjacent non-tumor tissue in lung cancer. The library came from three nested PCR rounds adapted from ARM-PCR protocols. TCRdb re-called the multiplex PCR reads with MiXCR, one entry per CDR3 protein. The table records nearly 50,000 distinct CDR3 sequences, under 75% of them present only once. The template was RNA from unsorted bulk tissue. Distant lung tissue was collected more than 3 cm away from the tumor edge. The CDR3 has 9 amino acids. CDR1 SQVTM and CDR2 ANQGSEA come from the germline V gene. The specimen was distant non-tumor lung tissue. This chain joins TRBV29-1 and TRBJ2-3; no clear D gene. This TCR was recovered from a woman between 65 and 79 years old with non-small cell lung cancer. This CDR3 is CTVEDTQYF. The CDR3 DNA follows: TGCACTGTTGAAGATACGCAGTATTTT.